The TCR beta chain under discussion was sequenced for a study of T cell changes during pregnancy in multiple sclerosis. V lost 3 bases, J lost 3 bases, and 13 bases stayed unmatched. Per the germline V gene, CDR1 is MNHNS and CDR2 is SASEGT. This CDR3 region has 18 residues. In this sample, this clone turned up once. Produced via immunoSEQ multiplex PCR; TCRdb's table is partial and in-frame only. The table shows around 69,000 clones, with 90% occurring only once. The sample was peripheral blood, taken in the second trimester of pregnancy. This chain joins TRBV6-1 and TRBJ2-7; 11 nucleotides agree with TRBD2. This TCR was recovered from a female donor in good health, enrolled as a control in a pregnancy study. In DNA, the CDR3 is TGTGCCAGCAGTGATATACTAGCGGGAGCGGTGGGGTACTACGAGCAGTACTTC. This codes for CASSDILAGAVGYYEQYF.